One and the same sample provided the 5 T cell receptor beta chains below, sequenced in a study of Ad26.COV2.S vaccination and SARS-CoV-2 variants. Data came from immunoSEQ multiplex PCR; TCRdb stores just in-frame clones and leaves some out. Here the sample spans about 460,000 clones, about 89% being singletons. Treatment meaning: around 19 received Ad26.COV2.S at low or high dose, single or two shots; 5 received placebo; per-sample allocation not given. Sampling was done on day 63 after the first vaccine or placebo injection. The sample was peripheral blood, taken in a trial of Ad26.COV2.S vaccine versus placebo. These TCRs come from a person aged 18-60 years who received the Ad26.COV2.S COVID-19 vaccine or a placebo.

This clone was counted once. The rearrangement joins TRBV10-3 to TRBJ2-1; D is undetermined. Germline V gene sequence: CDR1 ENHRY, CDR2 SYGVKD. V dropped 3 bases and J dropped 0 bases, with 15 bases sitting between them. This CDR3 is 17 amino acids long. CDR3 nucleotides: TGTGCCATCAGTGATTTGGGGATCCAAAACTCCTACAATGAGCAGTTCTTC. Translated: CAISDLGIQNSYNEQFF.

The CDR3 sequence: CASSWTGGAADTQYF. CDR3 nucleotides: TGTGCCAGCAGCTGGACAGGGGGCGCGGCAGATACGCAGTATTTT. V gene TRBV14 combines with J gene TRBJ2-3, with TRBD1 identical over 11 bases. The V segment lost 5 bases and the J segment 4 bases; nucleotides outside the gene matches: 5. Germline CDR1 is SGHDN and CDR2 is FVKESK. CDR3 length equals 15 residues.

The chain joins TRBV18 to TRBJ2-7; 11 nucleotides line up with TRBD1. CDR1 KGHSH and CDR2 LQKENI come from the germline V gene. Germline trimming cut 6 bases from V and 2 bases from J; bases unmatched to any gene: 9. The CDR3 runs to 16 residues. CDR3 in amino acids: CASSSNRDRGTYEQYF. Here the CDR3 DNA reads TGTGCCAGCTCTTCTAACCGGGACAGGGGGACCTACGAGCAGTACTTC.

For the CDR3, the DNA is TGTGCCAGCACCCCGAGGACAGGGAAGGACTATGGCTACACCTTC. It yields the protein CASTPRTGKDYGYTF. The chain is built from TRBV6-6 and TRBJ1-2; 8 nucleotides line up with TRBD1. Germline V gene sequence: CDR1 MNHNY, CDR2 SVGAGI (reference sequence). The CDR3 has 15 residues. The V and J ends lost 7 bases and 3 bases, in that order; junction bases with no gene match: 10.

The J gene is TRBJ2-7, the V gene TRBV28; either TRBD1 or TRBD2 may supply D (5 bases each). The germline gives CDR1 MDHEN, CDR2 SYDVKM. The CDR3 contains 15 residues. V was trimmed by 6 bases and J by 0 bases, leaving 15 bases between them. The CDR3 here is CASSRPGRTSYEQYF. The CDR3 DNA sequence: TGTGCCAGCAGCCGGCCAGGGAGAACCTCCTACGAGCAGTACTTC. The full variable domain, completed using reference TRBV28 and TRBJ2-7, is DVKVTQSSRYLVKRTGEKVFLECVQDMDHENMFWYRQDPGLGLRLIYFSYDVKMKEKGDIPEGYSVSREKKERFSLILESASTNQTSMYLCASSRPGRTSYEQYFGPGTRLTVT.